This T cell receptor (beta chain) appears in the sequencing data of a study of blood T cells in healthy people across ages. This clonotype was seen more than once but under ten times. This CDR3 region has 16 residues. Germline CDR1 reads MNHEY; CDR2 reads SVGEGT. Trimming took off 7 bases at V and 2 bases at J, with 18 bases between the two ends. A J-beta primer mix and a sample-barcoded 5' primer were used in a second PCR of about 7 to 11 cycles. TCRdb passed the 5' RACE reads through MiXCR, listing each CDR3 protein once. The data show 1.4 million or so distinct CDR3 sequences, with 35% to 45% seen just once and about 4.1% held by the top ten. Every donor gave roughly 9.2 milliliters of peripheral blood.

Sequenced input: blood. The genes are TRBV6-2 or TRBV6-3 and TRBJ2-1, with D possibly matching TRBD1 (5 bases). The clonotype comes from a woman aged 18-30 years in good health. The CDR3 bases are TGTGCCAGCACTCGGGCGGTCTTAGGGGCCTACAATGAGCAGTTCTTC. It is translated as CASTRAVLGAYNEQFF.